This TCR beta chain was observed in a study of OX40 agonist ivuxolimab in advanced cancers. CDR3 size: 16 residues. The ends lost 5 bases at V and 5 bases at J; junction bases unmatched: 6. Germline values: CDR1 MNHEY, CDR2 SMNVEV (reference sequence). Study results and caveats: On average, CD8+ T cells showed a greater number of expanded clones than CD4+.

As concerns this clone: Its antigen is unidentified.

Here immunoSEQ multiplex PCR was the method, and the copy in TCRdb shows in-frame clones only, minus some. The repertoire has around 80,000 clones, around 90% of them found once; the top ten carry 0.3% to 0.4%. The clonotype comes from an adult with an advanced solid tumor such as melanoma, head and neck, liver or kidney cancer. Sequencing was performed on CD4+ or CD8+ T cells sorted from blood, taken in a trial of the OX40 agonist ivuxolimab. This rearrangement joins TRBV27 to TRBJ2-2; 12 nucleotides agree with TRBD2. For the CDR3, the DNA is TGTGCCAGCAGTCCTCATCTAGCGGGAGGGACCGGGGAGCTGTTTTTT. It is translated as CASSPHLAGGTGELFF.